This TCR beta chain comes out of a study of blood T cell repertoires in COVID-19. Using immunoSEQ multiplex PCR, the repertoire was profiled, and TCRdb retains in-frame clones only, with some absent. Of around 320,000 clones listed, approximately 89% are singletons. V dropped 0 bases and J dropped 6 bases, with 15 bases sitting between them. The CDR3 runs to 16 residues. Germline V gives CDR1 SGHRS, CDR2 YFSETQ. The source material was PBMCs or T cells enriched from blood (not recorded which). The clonotype was recovered from a woman aged 50 to 65 who had been exposed to COVID-19. The V gene is TRBV5-1, the J gene TRBJ2-2; D is possibly TRBD2 (5 bases). The CDR3 DNA reads TGCGCCAGCAGCTTGGTTTGGGAGACTGGGGCCGGGGAGCTGTTTTTT. Translating it yields CASSLVWETGAGELFF.